These 8 T cell receptor beta chains were sequenced from one sample in a study of blood T cell repertoires in COVID-19 (dated by TCRdb to 2020 to 2022). The protocol used for the library was the immunoSEQ multiplex PCR assay. TCRdb obtained this table from immuneACCESS and retained in-frame rearrangements with V and J assigned. These tables miss some clones; where compared with another copy, unresolved V genes account for less than half of the shortfall, and the remainder is unexplained. The sample profile shows under 200,000 clones; approximately 90% of them were found once. Roughly 3.3% of the sample rests with the top ten. Sequencing was performed on peripheral blood. The source is a man younger than 35 with active or convalescent COVID-19.

The chain has TRBV5-4 and TRBJ1-2; D gene uncertain. Per germline, CDR1 SGHNT and CDR2 YYREEE (reference sequence). This CDR3 region has 14 residues. The V and J ends lost 1 base and 3 bases respectively, with 10 bases between them. The CDR3 reads CASSLMLADYGYTF. In DNA, the CDR3 is TGTGCCAGCAGCTTGATGCTCGCGGACTATGGCTACACCTTC.

This chain connects TRBV5-1 to TRBJ1-1; 9 bases are shared with TRBD1. Germline CDR1 is SGHRS and CDR2 is YFSETQ. Trimming at V came to 7 bases and at J to 4 bases, leaving 8 bases not matched to a gene. CDR3 length: 14 residues. The CDR3 bases are TGCGCCAGCCTACAGGGGGCAGCTGGCACTGAAGCTTTCTTT. Protein product: CASLQGAAGTEAFF.

This chain joins TRBV18 and TRBJ1-4; 7 bases agree with TRBD1. CDR3 length equals 13 residues. CDR1 and CDR2 from the germline V gene are KGHSH and LQKENI. V gave up 3 bases and J gave up 12 bases; unmatched junction bases: 7. The CDR3 reads CASSPATGNELFF. In nucleotides, the CDR3 is TGTGCCAGCTCACCCGCGACAGGGAATGAACTGTTTTTT.

The chain couples TRBV11-3 to TRBJ2-5, with a weak D call TRBD2 (5 bases). CDR1 SGHNT and CDR2 YENEEA come from the germline V gene. The CDR3 covers 15 residues. Between the trimmed V and J ends, which lost 0 bases and 1 base, there was a span of 9 bases. DNA for the CDR3: TGTGCCAGCAGCTTAGAGCCGGGAACCCAAGAGACCCAGTACTTC. Protein product: CASSLEPGTQETQYF.

CDR3 sequence (DNA): TGCAGCGTTGATCCGGGGGAGAACACTGAAGCTTTCTTT. Translated: CSVDPGENTEAFF. The chain is built from TRBV29-1 and TRBJ1-1; D perhaps matches TRBD1 (5 bases). This CDR3 is 13 amino acids long. The V end was cut by 3 bases, the J end by 1 base, with 9 bases between. Germline CDR1 is SQVTM and CDR2 is ANQGSEA.

Here the CDR3 reads CASSHVGGDTEAFF. The CDR3 coding sequence is TGCGCCAGCAGCCACGTCGGGGGAGACACTGAAGCTTTCTTT. The chain is built from TRBV4-3 and TRBJ1-1; possibly TRBD1 for D (5 bases). V gave up 3 bases and J gave up 3 bases, with 11 bases separating them. CDR3 size: 14 residues. The germline CDR1 and CDR2 sequences are LGHNA and YSLEER.

The rearrangement joins TRBV21-1 to TRBJ1-6; TRBD1, the table's D call, was not compared with the DNA. TRBV21-1 is a recognized pseudogene. This CDR3 comprises 18 residues. CDR3 nucleotide sequence: TGTGCCAGCAGCGCAAACCGGGGACAGTCGTCTCACTCGTCGCCCCTCCACTTT. Protein product: CASSANRGQSSHSSPLHF.

The chain joins TRBV7-9 to TRBJ2-5, with D maybe TRBD2 (6 bases). Between the trimmed V and J ends, which lost 1 base and 1 base, there was a span of 10 bases. This CDR3 has 15 residues. Germline V gene data show CDR1 as SEHNR and CDR2 as FQNEAQ (reference sequence). CDR3 bases: TGTGCCAGCAGCTTAGTTCTCGGGGGCCAAGAGACCCAGTACTTC. Residues: CASSLVLGGQETQYF.